This TCR beta chain appears in the sequencing data of a study of T cell responses to AZD1222 COVID-19 vaccine. Study-level background: Pooling was applied to second doses at about 4 or about 12 weeks. Whole-study findings and limits: Baseline serology detected seropositivity in only six AZD1222 recipients. Donor demographics were predominantly white British with a female majority; clonal diversity may be underestimated. The reported proportion of spike-specific TCRs targeting unmutated variant regions was nearly half.

The table came from immunoSEQ multiplex PCR; TCRdb's copy has only in-frame clones and leaves some out. The table lists about 84,000 clones, roughly 87% of them singletons. On this clone: Its antigen remains unidentified.

Sequencing used peripheral blood, obtained on day 0 of AZD1222 vaccination. The source of this sequence is an adult in good health.

The CDR3 DNA follows: TGTGCCAGCGCGAAATTACGCCAAGAGACCCAGTACTTC. It translates to CASAKLRQETQYF. The chain combines TRBV12-3 or TRBV12-4 with TRBJ2-5; D not certain. The germline V and J ends were trimmed by 8 bases and 1 base, with 11 bases remaining between them. CDR3 size: 13 residues.